These 20 T cell receptor beta chains originate from one sample sequenced in a study of blood T cell repertoires in COVID-19 (dated by TCRdb to between 2020 and 2021). The library was prepared using the immunoSEQ multiplex PCR assay. What TCRdb holds here is the immuneACCESS table cut down to in-frame rearrangements. Part of the clones is not present; checked against another copy, under half of the missing clones reflect an unresolved V gene, and the others are unexplained. The sample has 45,000 to 60,000 clones on record, 88% of them singletons. The ten largest make up around 3% of the sample. The sequenced sample was peripheral blood. The source is a man in his forties or fifties with active COVID-19.

This chain joins TRBV18 and TRBJ2-7, with 9 bases identical to TRBD1. Per germline, CDR1 KGHSH and CDR2 LQKENI. The CDR3 is 15 residues long. The junction had 12 bases not matched to a gene; V was cut back by 6 bases and J by 6 bases. The chain's CDR3 is CASSSGTGRFGEQYV. In DNA, the CDR3 is TGTGCCAGCTCGTCCGGGACAGGGCGTTTCGGCGAGCAGTACGTC.

This clone appeared a few times. V and J are TRBV19 and TRBJ1-2; D is possibly TRBD1 (6 bases). The CDR3 runs 14 residues. Germline-derived CDR1 and CDR2 are LNHDA and SQIVND (reference sequence). V was shortened by 7 bases and J by 4 bases, with 16 bases between the two germline ends. Here the CDR3 reads CASTGADRSYGYTF. In DNA form, the CDR3 reads TGTGCCAGTACCGGAGCGGACAGAAGCTATGGCTACACCTTC.

The V call is TRBV7-9, the J call TRBJ2-3; D is undetermined. V was shortened by 1 base and J by 6 bases, with 17 bases between the two germline ends. This CDR3 comprises 16 residues. Per the germline V gene, CDR1 is SEHNR and CDR2 is FQNEAQ (reference sequence). CDR3 sequence: CASSLDRGSRHDTQYF. The CDR3 nucleotides read TGTGCCAGCAGCTTAGATCGCGGCAGTAGGCATGATACGCAGTATTTT. Drawing the rest from reference TRBV7-9 and TRBJ2-3, the complete variable domain is DTGVSQNPRHKITKRGQNVTFRCDPISEHNRLYWYRQTLGQGPEFLTYFQNEAQLEKSRLLSDRFSAERPKGSFSTLEIQRTEQGDSAMYLCASSLDRGSRHDTQYFGPGTRLTVL.

This clone appeared once. This sequence joins TRBV19 and TRBJ2-1; 8 bases align to TRBD2. The CDR3 loop spans 16 amino acids. Looked up from germline, CDR1 is LNHDA and CDR2 is SQIVND (reference sequence). V was clipped by 4 bases and J by 0 bases; unmatched bases: 5. The CDR3 DNA follows: TGTGCCAGTAGTACTCCGGGACTAGGCTCCTACAATGAGCAGTTCTTC. Translating it yields CASSTPGLGSYNEQFF.

The chain employs TRBV19 and TRBJ2-1, with 9 bases fitting TRBD2. V was clipped by 1 base and J by 10 bases; unmatched bases: 5. The V gene's germline CDR1 is LNHDA and CDR2 SQIVND (reference sequence). The CDR3 totals 14 residues. CDR3 loop: CASSIGALAGEQFF. CDR3 nucleotides: TGTGCCAGTAGTATAGGGGCGCTAGCGGGAGAGCAGTTCTTC.

This clone appeared once. This chain uses TRBV5-1 with TRBJ1-2, with 7 positions matching TRBD1. V lost 0 bases, J lost 8 bases, and 7 bases stayed unmatched. The CDR3 totals 14 residues. Per the germline V gene, CDR1 is SGHRS and CDR2 is YFSETQ. The CDR3 sequence is CASSLGDRAGGYTF. CDR3 bases: TGCGCCAGCAGCTTGGGCGACAGGGCTGGCGGCTACACCTTC.

The genes are TRBV7-9 and TRBJ1-5; 9 nucleotides agree with TRBD1. The V segment lost 5 bases and the J segment 3 bases; nucleotides outside the gene matches: 8. In germline, CDR1 is SEHNR, CDR2 FQNEAQ (reference sequence). The CDR3 sequence is 16 residues long. CDR3 sequence (DNA): TGTGCCAGCAGCGATTTCCGGGACAGGGACAATCAGCCCCAGCATTTT. Encoded protein: CASSDFRDRDNQPQHF.

The rearrangement joins TRBV4-2 to TRBJ2-3, with 9 positions matching TRBD2. The CDR3 extends over 16 amino acids. Germline loops: CDR1 LGHNA, CDR2 YNFKEQ. Trimming removed 1 base from V and 0 bases from J; junction bases left unmatched: 2. The CDR3 DNA follows: TGTGCCAGCAGCCAAGGGGCGGGGGGGAGCACAGATACGCAGTATTTT. Translating it yields CASSQGAGGSTDTQYF.

The chain has TRBV20-1 and TRBJ2-1; D uncertain. Looked up from germline, CDR1 is DFQATT and CDR2 is SNEGSKA (reference sequence). The ends were cut back, 5 bases at V and 10 bases at J, with 9 bases in the middle. The CDR3 loop spans 10 amino acids. The CDR3 bases are TGCAGTGCTGGAGCGCGCGAGCAGTTCTTC. Its protein is CSAGAREQFF.

This chain links TRBV3-1 (or the pseudogene TRBV3-2) with TRBJ2-2; D is perhaps TRBD2 (6 bases). This CDR3 is 19 amino acids long. V dropped 0 bases and J dropped 7 bases, with 24 bases sitting between them. Per germline, CDR1 LGHDT and CDR2 YNNKEL (reference sequence). CDR3 sequence: CASSQDRGGGRAPHGELFF. CDR3 in DNA: TGTGCCAGCAGCCAAGATAGGGGAGGAGGACGGGCCCCCCACGGGGAGCTGTTTTTT.

This chain links TRBV19 with TRBJ2-5; D gene ambiguous. CDR3 length: 12 residues. Trimming shortened V by 6 bases and J by 5 bases, and 10 bases separated the two germline ends. CDR1 and CDR2 (germline): LNHDA, SQIVND (reference sequence). CDR3 nucleotides: TGTGCCAGTAGCTGGAGTGGGGAGACCCAGTACTTC. Protein: CASSWSGETQYF. Supplemented by reference TRBV19 and TRBJ2-5, the full variable domain reads DGGITQSPKYLFRKEGQNVTLSCEQNLNHDAMYWYRQDPGQGLRLIYYSQIVNDFQKGDIAEGYSVSREKKESFPLTVTSAQKNPTAFYLCASSWSGETQYFGPGTRLLVL.

This chain joins TRBV2 and TRBJ1-6; 7 nucleotides match TRBD1. CDR1 is SNHLY and CDR2 is FYNNEI in the germline V gene. This CDR3 has 13 residues. Trimming removed 7 bases from V and 7 bases from J; junction bases left unmatched: 4. In DNA, the CDR3 is TGTGCCAGCAAGACAGGGAGCAATTCACCCCTCCACTTT. It encodes CASKTGSNSPLHF.

The chain combines TRBV5-4 with TRBJ1-2; a weak D match, TRBD1 (6 bases). The V gene's germline CDR1 is SGHNT and CDR2 YYREEE (reference sequence). V was clipped by 2 bases and J by 6 bases, with 17 bases between them. This CDR3 is built from 15 residues. CDR3 sequence (DNA): TGTGCCAGCAGCTTTCCCCGAGGCCCAGGGGATGGCTACACCTTC. Its translation is CASSFPRGPGDGYTF. The variable domain in full, with the rest retrieved from reference TRBV5-4 and TRBJ1-2, is ETGVTQSPTHLIKTRGQQVTLRCSSQSGHNTVSWYQQALGQGPQFIFQYYREEENGRGNFPPRFSGLQFPNYSSELNVNALELDDSALYLCASSFPRGPGDGYTFGSGTRLTVV.

This clone was found a few times. The chain joins TRBV18 to TRBJ2-7; 7 bases are shared with TRBD1. This CDR3 spans 14 amino acids. J gave up 2 bases and V 5 bases, and 6 bases lay outside the gene matches. Germline V gene sequence: CDR1 KGHSH, CDR2 LQKENI. CDR3 in DNA: TGTGCCAGCTCAACCGGGACAGAAGCCTACGAGCAGTACTTC. Protein product: CASSTGTEAYEQYF. The full variable domain, its missing parts supplied by reference TRBV18 and TRBJ2-7, is NAGVMQNPRHLVRRRGQEARLRCSPMKGHSHVYWYRQLPEEGLKFMVYLQKENIIDESGMPKERFSAEFPKEGPSILRIQQVVRGDSAAYFCASSTGTEAYEQYFGPGTRLTVT.

V gene TRBV7-2 combines with J gene TRBJ1-6; D might be TRBD1 (6 bases). The CDR3 totals 17 residues. V was clipped by 0 bases and J by 5 bases, with 14 bases between them. CDR1 and CDR2 from the germline V gene are SGHTA and FQGNSA. In nucleotides, the CDR3 is TGTGCCAGCAGCTTAGCAGGACAGAGCGCAAATAATTCACCCCTCCACTTT. Encoded protein: CASSLAGQSANNSPLHF. Supplemented by reference TRBV7-2 and TRBJ1-6, the full variable domain reads GAGVSQSPSNKVTEKGKDVELRCDPISGHTALYWYRQSLGQGLEFLIYFQGNSAPDKSGLPSDRFSAERTGGSVSTLTIQRTQQEDSAVYLCASSLAGQSANNSPLHFGNGTRLTVT.

The CDR3 is CASSYRGADDTQYF. The DNA of the CDR3 is TGTGCCAGCAGTTACCGGGGGGCTGATGATACGCAGTATTTT. The rearrangement uses TRBV6-5 and TRBJ2-3; a weak D match, TRBD2 (7 bases). The CDR3 has 14 amino acids. Germline V lookup: CDR1 MNHEY, CDR2 SVGAGI. The ends were cut back, 2 bases at V and 6 bases at J, with 12 bases in the middle.

The V and J genes are TRBV11-2 and TRBJ1-2; 7 bases fit TRBD1. The CDR3 covers 13 residues. V lost 5 bases, J lost 10 bases, and 10 bases stayed unmatched. CDR1 and CDR2 from the germline V gene are SGHAT and FQNNGV. The CDR3 sequence: CASSLDRVRSYTF. The CDR3 nucleotides read TGTGCCAGCAGCCTCGACAGGGTTAGGTCCTACACCTTC.

J is TRBJ1-1 and V is TRBV5-1; D might be TRBD1 (5 bases). The V end was cut by 3 bases, the J end by 13 bases, with 16 bases between. Germline CDR1 SGHRS, CDR2 YFSETQ. The CDR3 is 12 residues long. The CDR3 DNA reads as TGCGCCAGCAGCTACGATACAGGTTTGAGTTTCTTT. It is translated as CASSYDTGLSFF.

This sequence joins TRBV2 and TRBJ2-2; D is undetermined. Trimming removed 4 bases at V and 6 bases at J, with 12 bases between. The CDR3 is 14 residues long. Looked up from germline, CDR1 is SNHLY and CDR2 is FYNNEI. CDR3 coding DNA: TGTGCCAGCAGTGTTTTTGGAGATGCCGGGGAGCTGTTTTTT. It translates to CASSVFGDAGELFF.

The chain links TRBV12-3 or TRBV12-4 to TRBJ1-2; no firm D call. Between the trimmed V and J ends, which lost 5 bases and 5 bases, there was a span of 6 bases. This CDR3 region has 11 residues. The CDR3 DNA follows: TGTGCCAGCAGTGGAGGGTATGGCTACACCTTC. Encoded protein: CASSGGYGYTF.